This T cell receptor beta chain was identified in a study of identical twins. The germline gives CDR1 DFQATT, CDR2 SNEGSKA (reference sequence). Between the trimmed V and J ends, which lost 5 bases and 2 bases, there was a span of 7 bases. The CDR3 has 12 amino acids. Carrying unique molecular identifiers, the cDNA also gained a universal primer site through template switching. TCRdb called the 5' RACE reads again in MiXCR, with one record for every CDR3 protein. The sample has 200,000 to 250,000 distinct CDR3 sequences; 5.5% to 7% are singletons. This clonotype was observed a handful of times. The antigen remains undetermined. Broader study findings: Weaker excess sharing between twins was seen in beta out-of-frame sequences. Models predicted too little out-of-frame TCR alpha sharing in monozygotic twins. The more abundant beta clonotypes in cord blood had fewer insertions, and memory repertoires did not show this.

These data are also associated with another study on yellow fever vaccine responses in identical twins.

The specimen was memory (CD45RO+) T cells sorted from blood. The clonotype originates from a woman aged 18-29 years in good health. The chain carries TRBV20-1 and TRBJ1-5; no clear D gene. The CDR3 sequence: CSAFVGNQPQHF. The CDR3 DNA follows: TGCAGTGCTTTTGTAGGCAATCAGCCCCAGCATTTT.